This entry lists 25 T cell receptor beta chains sequenced from one sample in a study of tumor-infiltrating lymphocytes in primary liver carcinoma. A constant-region primer primed TCR beta cDNA synthesis from 450 to 550 ng of total RNA. Three rounds of nested multiplex PCR with slightly modified ARM-PCR produced TCR beta libraries. The study ran its first two PCR rounds for roughly 9 cycles each, using TRBV1-TRBV30 forward primers and a C-beta reverse primer. One entry per CDR3 protein, called by TCRdb with MiXCR from the multiplex PCR reads. The table includes approximately 110,000 distinct CDR3 sequences, approximately 64% detected once. RNA and DNA were co-extracted from about 20-30 mg of unsorted bulk tissue. Sample: liver tumor tissue from sampling region 3. The subset denotes: tumor region T3, left-lateral pole. Every receptor here comes from a woman aged 60 to 75 with primary liver carcinoma and hepatitis B virus infection.

In the case of this clonotype: The junction and the germline gene differ at one end; a read error may be behind it. The V and J genes are TRBV29-1 and TRBJ2-3, with D unresolved. CDR1 is SQVTM, CDR2 ANQGSEA, per germline. This CDR3 is 10 amino acids long. This chain's CDR3 is CSSYTNTQYF. The CDR3 coding sequence is TGCAGTTCCTACACAAATACGCAGTATTTT.

Points on this clonotype: A much more abundant neighbour one base away suggests this may be a read error. The missing conserved phenylalanine or tryptophan at the end of this CDR3 makes a read error likely. The chain combines TRBV5-4 with TRBJ1-2, with D perhaps TRBD1 (5 bases). Germline V gene data show CDR1 as SGHNT and CDR2 as YYREEE (reference sequence). CDR3 length: 12 amino acids. V dropped 4 bases and J dropped 3 bases, with 7 bases sitting between them. The CDR3 nucleotides are TGTGCCAGCAGCACGACAGACTATGGCTACACCTCC. Amino acid sequence: CASSTTDYGYTS.

Of note for this clonotype: Its ends do not fully match the called genes, so a read error is possible. The chain links TRBV5-4 to TRBJ1-1; 9 bases line up with TRBD1. From germline, CDR1 is SGHNT and CDR2 YYREEE (reference sequence). CDR3 length: 14 residues. CDR3 amino acids: CASSLGQGNTEALF. For the CDR3, the DNA is TGTGCCAGCAGCCTCGGACAGGGGAACACTGAAGCTTTATTT.

This clonotype showed up many times. The V gene is TRBV5-6, the J gene TRBJ2-3; no reliable D call. The CDR3 covers 14 residues. Trimming stripped 4 bases from V and 7 bases from J, with 16 bases between. From germline, CDR1 is SGHDT and CDR2 YYEEEE. CDR3 sequence reads: CASSASGLENTQYF. The CDR3 region has the DNA TGTGCCAGCAGCGCATCGGGCCTCGAGAATACGCAGTATTTT.

Note on this clonotype: At one end, the junction sequence differs from germline, possibly due to a read error. The chain has TRBV29-1 and TRBJ2-3; TRBD2 matches at 7 bases. The CDR3 loop spans 14 amino acids. The germline V gene encodes CDR1 SQVTM and CDR2 ANQGSEA. The CDR3 reads CSIGGVTSTDTQYF. The CDR3, as DNA: TGCAGCATTGGGGGGGTAACTAGCACAGATACGCAGTATTTC.

To note about this clonotype: The CDR3 end shows no conserved phenylalanine or tryptophan, and so a read error is likely. V is TRBV6-6 and J is TRBJ2-1; D tentatively fits TRBD1 or TRBD2 (6 bases each). This CDR3 is built from 15 residues. The germline CDR1 and CDR2 sequences are MNHNY and SVGAGI (reference sequence). CDR3 in amino acids: CASSYSDVGGHEQFS. The DNA of the CDR3 is TGTGCCAGCAGCTACTCCGACGTTGGGGGGCATGAGCAGTTCTCC.

The count of this clonotype is one. This clone may be a read error of a much larger clone one base away. The chain joins TRBV20-1 to TRBJ2-7, with a weak D call TRBD1 (5 bases). This CDR3 region has 15 residues. Between the trimmed V and J ends, which lost 4 bases and 0 bases, there was a span of 16 bases. Germline-derived CDR1 and CDR2 are DFQATT and SNEGSKA (reference sequence). CDR3 protein: CSATDPIQDSYEQYF. The CDR3, as DNA: TGCAGTGCTACCGATCCTATACAGGACTCCTACGAGCAGTACTTC.

As for this clonotype: The CDR3 ends on some other residue instead of the conserved phenylalanine or tryptophan, so this is likely a read error. The rearrangement links TRBV12-3 or TRBV12-4 to TRBJ2-5; 9 nucleotides line up with TRBD2. Germline trimming cut 4 bases from V and 1 base from J; bases unmatched to any gene: 10. The length of the CDR3 is 17 residues. Written as DNA, the CDR3 is TGTGCCAGCAGTTCCGCCCGGGCGGGGGGGGCCCAAGAGACCCAGTACTGC. The encoded protein is CASSSARAGGAQETQYC.

Turning to this clonotype: At one boundary the junction diverges from the germline segment, which might be a read error. This chain joins TRBV6-6 and TRBJ2-7; D possibly matches TRBD1 or TRBD2 (6 bases each). The CDR3 covers 15 residues. Looked up from germline, CDR1 is MNHNY and CDR2 is SVGAGI (reference sequence). The CDR3 nucleotides read TGTGGCAGCAGTTACTCCGCGGGACAACTCTACGAGCAGTATTTC. Its protein product is CGSSYSAGQLYEQYF.

The genes are TRBV12-3 or TRBV12-4 and TRBJ2-7; 14 positions agree with TRBD2. The J segment lost 4 bases and the V segment lost 3 bases, leaving 11 bases of the junction unmatched. This CDR3 region has 18 residues. CDR3 sequence reads: CASSFGTTSGRASYEQYF. In DNA, the CDR3 is TGTGCCAGCAGTTTCGGAACGACTAGCGGGAGGGCTTCATACGAGCAGTACTTC.

A word on this clonotype: The junction and the germline gene differ at one end; a read error may be behind it. The chain has TRBV5-1 and TRBJ2-4; D not certain. Germline assignment: CDR1 SGHRS and CDR2 YFSETQ. The CDR3 extends over 12 amino acids. For the CDR3, the DNA is TGCGCCAGCAGCTTGGATTCGAACATTCACTACTTC. It is translated as CASSLDSNIHYF.

Comments on this clonotype: A much larger clone sits a single nucleotide away, making a read error possible. This rearrangement joins TRBV10-3 to TRBJ1-5; 7 nucleotides line up with TRBD1. V shed 10 bases, J shed 5 bases, and the junction held 8 bases outside the gene matches. This CDR3 contains 13 residues. CDR1 and CDR2 (germline): ENHRY, SYGVKD. CDR3 nucleotide sequence: TGTGCCAGCACAGGGGTAGTTGATCAGCCCCAGCATTTT. Translation gives CASTGVVDQPQHF.

Remarks on this clonotype: An end of the junction differs from the germline gene, which may be a read error. The chain combines TRBV5-1 with TRBJ2-3; D gene uncertain. The CDR3 is 15 residues long. Per germline, CDR1 SGHRS and CDR2 YFSETQ. The CDR3 sequence is CSSSLEGSPSDTQYF. CDR3 bases: TGCTCCAGCAGCTTGGAAGGGTCCCCCTCAGATACGCAGTATTTT.

A remark on this clonotype: Relative to the germline gene, one junction end is altered; a read error may explain this. The chain uses TRBV10-3 and TRBJ2-2; D is possibly TRBD1 or TRBD2 (5 bases each). The CDR3 has 15 residues. CDR1 is ENHRY and CDR2 is SYGVKD in the germline V gene. Here the CDR3 reads CAISESGPRARELFF. CDR3 sequence (DNA): TGTGCCATCAGTGAGTCGGGCCCCCGGGCCAGGGAGCTGTTCTTT.

Notes on this clonotype: Relative to the germline gene, one junction end is altered; a read error may explain this. The chain couples TRBV4-1 to TRBJ1-5, with D hard to call. The CDR3 runs to 15 residues. Per the germline V gene, CDR1 is MGHRA and CDR2 is YSYEKL. CDR3: CTSSQVDWADQPQHF. The DNA for the CDR3 is TGCACCAGCAGCCAGGTGGACTGGGCGGATCAGCCCCAGCATTTT.

In its sample, this clonotype was seen many times. The chain is built from TRBV28 and TRBJ2-7; the D call may be TRBD1 or TRBD2 (5 bases each). V lost 6 bases and J lost 3, with 21 bases in between. From germline, CDR1 is MDHEN and CDR2 SYDVKM. CDR3 size: 16 residues. In DNA form, the CDR3 reads TGTGCCAGCAGACCCGGGACCCTGGGGGAGCGCTACGAGCAGTACTTC. This encodes CASRPGTLGERYEQYF.

This clonotype was observed once. A read error may be the cause here, since a much bigger clone is one base away. The chain uses TRBV12-3 or TRBV12-4 and TRBJ1-1, with D perhaps matching TRBD1 (6 bases). V was trimmed by 6 bases and J by 4 bases, leaving 12 bases between them. There are 13 residues in the CDR3. The CDR3 DNA sequence: TGTGCCAGCAGCTACAGGGTCGGCACTGAAGCTTTCTTT. Protein product: CASSYRVGTEAFF.

This clonotype was counted a few times. At one end, the junction sequence differs from germline, possibly due to a read error. The chain is built from TRBV5-6 and TRBJ1-2, with TRBD1 identical over 11 bases. The CDR3 length is 16 residues. Germline V gene lookup returns CDR1 SGHDT and CDR2 YYEEEE. The CDR3 reads CASSSGTGGFNYGCTF. DNA of the CDR3: TGTGCCAGCAGCTCCGGGACAGGGGGTTTTAACTATGGCTGCACCTTC. Combining the CDR3 with reference TRBV5-6 and TRBJ1-2 gives the whole variable domain DAGVTQSPTHLIKTRGQQVTLRCSPKSGHDTVSWYQQALGQGPQFIFQYYEEEERQRGNFPDRFSGHQFPNYSSELNVNALLLGDSALYLCASSSGTGGFNYGCTFGSGTRLTVV.

This clonotype was counted many times. The chain combines TRBV5-1 with TRBJ2-7; 9 nucleotides agree with TRBD1. The length of the CDR3 is 15 residues. Per germline, CDR1 SGHRS and CDR2 YFSETQ. Unmatched junction bases numbered 9, after V lost 4 bases and J lost 4 bases. The CDR3 protein is CASSITGGAVYEQYF. The CDR3 DNA reads TGCGCCAGCAGCATAACAGGGGGCGCGGTTTACGAGCAGTACTTC.

This chain connects TRBV18 to TRBJ2-7, with 12 bases aligning to TRBD2. The CDR3 is 15 amino acids. The V and J ends lost 0 bases and 7 bases, in that order; junction bases with no gene match: 4. Per germline, CDR1 KGHSH and CDR2 LQKENI. The CDR3 reads CASSPPGLAGHEQYF. CDR3 DNA: TGTGCCAGCTCACCACCGGGACTAGCGGGTCATGAGCAGTACTTC.

This clonotype appeared many times. This chain connects TRBV10-3 to TRBJ1-1; unclear D gene. Trimming removed 3 bases at V and 5 bases at J, with 25 bases between. This CDR3 is built from 18 residues. Germline lookup yields CDR1 ENHRY and CDR2 SYGVKD. The CDR3 sequence: CAISENSVTATMRTEAFF. CDR3 bases: TGTGCCATCAGTGAAAACAGTGTAACAGCCACCATGAGAACTGAAGCTTTCTTT.

The chain links TRBV29-1 to TRBJ2-7; no clear D gene. Germline loops: CDR1 SQVTM, CDR2 ANQGSEA. This CDR3 is 12 amino acids long. The V gene lost 7 bases and the J gene lost 6 bases, with 16 bases spanning the gap. The chain's CDR3 is CSADEKGREQYF. Here the CDR3 DNA reads TGCAGCGCTGATGAAAAGGGTCGCGAGCAGTACTTC.

Worth noting for this clonotype: A much more abundant neighbour one base away suggests this may be a read error. The rearrangement links TRBV13 to TRBJ2-7; D uncertain. There are 14 residues in the CDR3. CDR1 is PRHDT, CDR2 FYEKMQ, per germline (reference sequence). CDR3 in amino acids: CAISPLSSSYEQYF. For the CDR3, the DNA is TGTGCCATCAGCCCCCTGTCTAGCTCCTACGAGCAGTACTTC.

As concerns this clonotype: A single base separates this from a much larger clone, so it may be a read error. Given the absence of the conserved phenylalanine or tryptophan at the CDR3 end, a read error is likely. V usage is TRBV12-3 or TRBV12-4 and J usage is TRBJ1-1; D uncertain. V shed 7 bases and J shed 0 bases, with 6 bases lying between them. CDR3 length equals 12 residues. CDR3 residues: CASTRMNTEAFS. The CDR3 DNA is TGTGCCAGCACCCGTATGAACACTGAAGCTTTCTCT.

This clonotype was recorded at least ten times. J is TRBJ2-1 and V is TRBV5-6; 8 bases are shared with TRBD2. CDR1 SGHDT and CDR2 YYEEEE come from the germline V gene. With 1 base clipped from V and 7 bases from J, the junction kept 10 bases outside the gene matches. The CDR3 consists of 16 residues. The CDR3 sequence: CASSLLWSGSYNEQFF. The CDR3 coding sequence is TGTGCCAGCAGCTTGCTGTGGAGCGGGAGTTATAATGAGCAGTTCTTC.